Listed here are 8 T cell receptor beta chains from one sample, sequenced in a study of shared clonotypes between healthy human individuals. Sequencing used immunoSEQ multiplex PCR; TCRdb keeps in-frame clones, though not all of them. The sample lists 1.5 million to 2.5 million clones, about 95% occurring once. Selected positively for CCR7 and CD45RO-negative, naive CD8 cells excluded terminally differentiated effector memory CD45RA+ cells. Sequencing was performed on naive CD8+ T cells sorted from blood. The receptors stem from a man aged 18-30 years in good health.

This chain links TRBV6-5 with TRBJ1-6; the D gene is possibly TRBD1 (6 bases). CDR3 length: 13 amino acids. V dropped 4 bases and J dropped 7 bases, with 8 bases sitting between them. The germline V gene encodes CDR1 MNHEY and CDR2 SVGAGI. CDR3 protein: CASSLDRNSPLHF. The CDR3 nucleotides are TGTGCCAGCAGTTTAGACAGGAATTCACCCCTCCACTTT.

The chain uses TRBV27 and TRBJ2-7; D is undetermined. The V end lost 6 bases, the J end lost 0 bases, and 12 bases lay between the germline ends. CDR3 length: 14 residues. Germline V gives CDR1 MNHEY, CDR2 SMNVEV (reference sequence). The CDR3 coding sequence is TGTGCCAGCAGAGTCGCAGGAAGCTCCTACGAGCAGTACTTC. Its protein product is CASRVAGSSYEQYF.

The rearrangement links TRBV2 to TRBJ2-7; TRBD1 matches 9 bases. CDR1 and CDR2 from the germline V gene are SNHLY and FYNNEI. This CDR3 has 16 amino acids. V was clipped by 0 bases and J by 7 bases; unmatched bases: 10. Here the CDR3 reads CASSEAGGLQGAEQYF. DNA of the CDR3: TGTGCCAGCAGTGAAGCGGGCGGTCTACAGGGGGCGGAGCAGTACTTC. Together with reference TRBV2 and TRBJ2-7, the CDR3 gives the full variable domain: EPEVTQTPSHQVTQMGQEVILRCVPISNHLYFYWYRQILGQKVEFLVSFYNNEISEKSEIFDDQFSVERPDGSNFTLKIRSTKLEDSAMYFCASSEAGGLQGAEQYFGPGTRLTVT.

The chain links TRBV28 to TRBJ1-5; D remains ambiguous. The ends were cut back, 6 bases at V and 3 bases at J, with 21 bases in the middle. The CDR3 has 17 residues. Germline CDR1 and CDR2: MDHEN and SYDVKM. This CDR3 is CASRGPGLQAYNQPQHF. The CDR3 nucleotides are TGTGCCAGCAGGGGTCCGGGTCTCCAAGCATACAATCAGCCCCAGCATTTT.

Only one count was recorded for this clone. The rearrangement links TRBV9 to TRBJ2-7, with 7 bases matching TRBD1. The length of the CDR3 is 12 residues. Trimming at V came to 7 bases and at J to 2 bases, leaving 3 bases not matched to a gene. Looked up from germline, CDR1 is SGDLS and CDR2 is YYNGEE. The CDR3 here is CASGTDPYEQYF. The CDR3, as DNA: TGTGCCAGCGGGACAGATCCCTACGAGCAGTACTTC. The whole variable domain, remainder taken from reference TRBV9 and TRBJ2-7, is DSGVTQTPKHLITATGQRVTLRCSPRSGDLSVYWYQQSLDQGLQFLIQYYNGEERAKGNILERFSAQQFPDLHSELNLSSLELGDSALYFCASGTDPYEQYFGPGTRLTVT.

The CDR3 spells CASSPGRRPFDGYTF. The CDR3 nucleotides read TGTGCCAGCAGCCCAGGCAGGCGGCCCTTCGACGGCTACACCTTC. The V call is TRBV7-9, the J call TRBJ1-2, with D unresolved. CDR3 length: 15 residues. V gave up 5 bases and J gave up 8 bases, with 21 bases separating them. CDR1 is SEHNR and CDR2 is FQNEAQ in the germline V gene (reference sequence).

This clone appeared a single time. V gene TRBV27 combines with J gene TRBJ2-7; TRBD1 agrees at 9 bases. Germline V gives CDR1 MNHEY, CDR2 SMNVEV (reference sequence). This CDR3 is built from 16 residues. Germline trimming cut 0 bases from V and 3 bases from J; bases unmatched to any gene: 6. The CDR3, as DNA: TGTGCCAGCAGTTTATCCTCCGGGACAGGGTTCTACGAGCAGTACTTC. Its translation is CASSLSSGTGFYEQYF.

In regard to this clone: Other DNA sequences in this specimen translate into the identical CDR3. The chain links TRBV10-3 to TRBJ1-1; no clear D. V dropped 0 bases and J dropped 8 bases, with 4 bases sitting between them. The CDR3 loop spans 11 amino acids. Germline loops: CDR1 ENHRY, CDR2 SYGVKD. In DNA form, the CDR3 reads TGTGCCATCAGTGAGTCTGCAGAAGCTTTCTTT. Protein: CAISESAEAFF.